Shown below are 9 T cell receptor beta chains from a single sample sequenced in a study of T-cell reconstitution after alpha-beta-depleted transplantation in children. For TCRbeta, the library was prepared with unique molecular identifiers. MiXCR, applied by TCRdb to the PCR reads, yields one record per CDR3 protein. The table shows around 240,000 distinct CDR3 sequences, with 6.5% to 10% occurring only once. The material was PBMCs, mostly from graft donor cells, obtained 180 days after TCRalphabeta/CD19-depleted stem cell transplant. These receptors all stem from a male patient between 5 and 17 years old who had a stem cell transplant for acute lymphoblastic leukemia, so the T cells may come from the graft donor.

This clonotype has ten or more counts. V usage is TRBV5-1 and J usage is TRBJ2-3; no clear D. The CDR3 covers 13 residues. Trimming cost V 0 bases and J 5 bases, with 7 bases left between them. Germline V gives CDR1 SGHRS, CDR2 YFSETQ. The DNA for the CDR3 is TGCGCCAGCAGCTTGGGGCCCCAAGATACGCAGTATTTT. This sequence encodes CASSLGPQDTQYF.

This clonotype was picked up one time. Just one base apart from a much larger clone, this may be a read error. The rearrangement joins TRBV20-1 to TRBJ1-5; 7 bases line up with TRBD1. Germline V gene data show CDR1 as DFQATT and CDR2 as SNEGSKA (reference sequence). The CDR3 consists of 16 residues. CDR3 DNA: TGCTGTGCTAGAGATGGGGTTTGGGACAGTCATCAGCCCCAGCATTTT. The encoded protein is CCARDGVWDSHQPQHF.

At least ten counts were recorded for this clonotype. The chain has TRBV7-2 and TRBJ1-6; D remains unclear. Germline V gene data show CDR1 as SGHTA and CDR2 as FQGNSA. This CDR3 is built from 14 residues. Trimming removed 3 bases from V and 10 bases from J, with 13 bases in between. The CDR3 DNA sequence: TGTGCCAGCAGCTTGGGTACGGGAGGATCACCCCTCCACTTT. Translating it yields CASSLGTGGSPLHF.

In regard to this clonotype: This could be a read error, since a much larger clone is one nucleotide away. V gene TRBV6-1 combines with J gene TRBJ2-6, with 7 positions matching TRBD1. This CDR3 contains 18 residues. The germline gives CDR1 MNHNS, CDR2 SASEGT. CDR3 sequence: CTSSVPGQTFSGANVLTF. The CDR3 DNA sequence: TGTACCAGCAGTGTTCCGGGACAGACCTTCTCTGGGGCCAACGTCCTGACTTTC.

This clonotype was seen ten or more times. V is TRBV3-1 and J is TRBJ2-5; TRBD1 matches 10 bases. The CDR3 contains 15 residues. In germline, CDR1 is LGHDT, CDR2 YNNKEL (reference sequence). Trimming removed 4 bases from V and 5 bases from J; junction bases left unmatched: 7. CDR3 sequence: CASSPRDRGEETQYF. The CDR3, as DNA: TGTGCCAGCAGCCCCCGGGACAGGGGAGAGGAGACCCAGTACTTC.

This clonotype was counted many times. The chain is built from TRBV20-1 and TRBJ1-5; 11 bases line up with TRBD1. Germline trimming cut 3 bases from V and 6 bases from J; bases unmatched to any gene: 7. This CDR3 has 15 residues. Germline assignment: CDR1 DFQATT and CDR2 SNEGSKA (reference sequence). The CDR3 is CSASGDRGKVQPQHF. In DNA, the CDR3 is TGCAGTGCTAGTGGGGACAGGGGGAAGGTTCAGCCCCAGCATTTT.

CDR3 coding DNA: TGTGCCAGTAAGGGAGGGGGAAGACTAGCGGAGCGCGACCTCTCCTACAATGAGCAGTTCTTC. Amino acid sequence: CASKGGGRLAERDLSYNEQFF. The rearrangement uses TRBV19 and TRBJ2-1; 9 positions agree with TRBD2. This CDR3 contains 21 residues. J lost 0 bases, V lost 7 bases, and 22 bases had no gene match. Per the germline V gene, CDR1 is LNHDA and CDR2 is SQIVND (reference sequence). The full variable domain, rest sourced from reference TRBV19 and TRBJ2-1, is DGGITQSPKYLFRKEGQNVTLSCEQNLNHDAMYWYRQDPGQGLRLIYYSQIVNDFQKGDIAEGYSVSREKKESFPLTVTSAQKNPTAFYLCASKGGGRLAERDLSYNEQFFGPGTRLTVL.

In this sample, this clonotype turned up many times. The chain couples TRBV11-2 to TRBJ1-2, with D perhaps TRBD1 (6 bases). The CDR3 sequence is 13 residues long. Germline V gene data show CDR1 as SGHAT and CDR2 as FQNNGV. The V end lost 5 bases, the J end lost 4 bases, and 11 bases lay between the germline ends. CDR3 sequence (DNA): TGTGCCAGCAGCCAATTGACAGGCTATGGCTACACCTTC. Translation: CASSQLTGYGYTF. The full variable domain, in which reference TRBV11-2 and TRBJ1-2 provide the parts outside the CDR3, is EAGVAQSPRYKIIEKRQSVAFWCNPISGHATLYWYQQILGQGPKLLIQFQNNGVVDDSQLPKDRFSAERLKGVDSTLKIQPAKLEDSAVYLCASSQLTGYGYTFGSGTRLTVV.

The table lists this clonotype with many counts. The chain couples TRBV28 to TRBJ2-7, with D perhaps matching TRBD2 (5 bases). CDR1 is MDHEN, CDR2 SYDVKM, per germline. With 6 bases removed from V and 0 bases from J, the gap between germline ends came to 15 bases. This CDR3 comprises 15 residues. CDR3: CASRIGGLSSYEQYF. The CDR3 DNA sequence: TGTGCCAGCAGGATCGGCGGGCTTAGCTCCTACGAGCAGTACTTC. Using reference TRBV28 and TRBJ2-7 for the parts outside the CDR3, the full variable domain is DVKVTQSSRYLVKRTGEKVFLECVQDMDHENMFWYRQDPGLGLRLIYFSYDVKMKEKGDIPEGYSVSREKKERFSLILESASTNQTSMYLCASRIGGLSSYEQYFGPGTRLTVT.